The 16 T cell receptor beta chains below all came from one sample that was sequenced in a study of T cell responses to AZD1222 COVID-19 vaccine. The protocol was immunoSEQ multiplex PCR, while the TCRdb copy is restricted to in-frame clones and leaves out a portion. The sample holds fewer than 120,000 clones, 87% seen once. This specimen was peripheral blood, taken on day 0 of AZD1222 vaccination. These receptors were taken from an adult in good health.

The chain links TRBV19 to TRBJ2-5; 7 nucleotides line up with TRBD2. J gave up 2 bases and V 6 bases, and 6 bases lay outside the gene matches. Germline-derived CDR1 and CDR2 are LNHDA and SQIVND (reference sequence). The CDR3 consists of 14 residues. DNA of the CDR3: TGTGCCAGTAGCCCCTGGGGGGGACAAGAGACCCAGTACTTC. Residues: CASSPWGGQETQYF.

The chain joins TRBV7-2 to TRBJ1-1; D ambiguous. Germline CDR1 reads SGHTA; CDR2 reads FQGNSA. The germline V and J ends were trimmed by 1 base and 4 bases, with 13 bases remaining between them. The CDR3 loop spans 15 amino acids. CDR3 region: CASSLGYGDGTEAFF. Written as DNA, the CDR3 is TGTGCCAGCAGCTTAGGGTATGGAGATGGCACTGAAGCTTTCTTT.

The chain recombines TRBV29-1 with TRBJ2-7; D is perhaps TRBD2 (5 bases). The CDR3 has 12 amino acids. Looked up from germline, CDR1 is SQVTM and CDR2 is ANQGSEA. The V end was cut by 4 bases, the J end by 7 bases, with 14 bases between. The CDR3: CSVVSVGVEQYF. The CDR3 nucleotides read TGCAGCGTTGTCTCTGTGGGAGTTGAGCAGTACTTC.

V is TRBV28 and J is TRBJ2-3; 11 bases are shared with TRBD2. The CDR3 totals 17 residues. J was trimmed by 1 base and V by 7 bases; bases with no gene match: 10. Germline V gene lookup returns CDR1 MDHEN and CDR2 SYDVKM. The CDR3 nucleotides are TGTGCCAGCACCCAACTAGCGGGAGATGGGGGCACAGATACGCAGTATTTT. This codes for CASTQLAGDGGTDTQYF.

The chain links TRBV19 to TRBJ2-7; D ambiguous. Germline-derived CDR1 and CDR2 are LNHDA and SQIVND (reference sequence). V was cut by 5 bases and J by 2 bases, with 10 bases left in between. The CDR3 is made up of 13 amino acids. CDR3 in DNA: TGTGCCAGTAGTCGCCCTCCCGCCTACGAGCAGTACTTC. It is translated as CASSRPPAYEQYF.

A few counts support this clone. The chain joins TRBV7-6 to TRBJ1-5; D gene ambiguous. Germline lookup yields CDR1 SGHVS and CDR2 FNYEAQ. The CDR3 length is 13 residues. Trimming shortened V by 2 bases and J by 6 bases, and 8 bases separated the two germline ends. CDR3 in amino acids: CASSLRLAQPQHF. The CDR3, as DNA: TGTGCCAGCAGCTTACGGTTGGCTCAGCCCCAGCATTTT.

V is TRBV30 and J is TRBJ2-1, with TRBD2 matching over 9 bases. The CDR3 loop spans 12 amino acids. The germline V gene has CDR1 GTSNPN and CDR2 SVGIG (reference sequence). CDR3 protein: CSGRGGAREQFF. CDR3 DNA: TGTTCTGGGCGGGGGGGCGCGAGGGAGCAGTTCTTC.

The J gene is TRBJ1-1, the V gene TRBV15; D unresolved. The CDR3 extends over 16 amino acids. V dropped 1 base and J dropped 1 base, with 13 bases sitting between them. From germline, CDR1 is LNHNV and CDR2 YYDKDF (reference sequence). CDR3 loop: CATSRGAPLPNTEAFF. For the CDR3, the DNA is TGTGCCACCAGCAGAGGGGCCCCCTTACCGAACACTGAAGCTTTCTTT.

The chain combines TRBV30 with TRBJ1-3, with a possible D match to TRBD1 (6 bases). CDR3 length: 14 residues. Germline V gene data show CDR1 as GTSNPN and CDR2 as SVGIG (reference sequence). V was cut by 7 bases and J by 4 bases, with 17 bases left in between. The CDR3 reads CAYQLGGPGNTIYF. For the CDR3, the DNA is TGTGCCTACCAGCTCGGGGGGCCCGGAAACACCATATATTTT.

This clone was counted once. The rearrangement joins TRBV18 to TRBJ2-2; possible D gene TRBD1, 6 bases. The V and J ends lost 5 bases and 5 bases respectively, with 24 bases between them. CDR1 KGHSH and CDR2 LQKENI come from the germline V gene. The length of the CDR3 is 18 residues. The CDR3 loop reads CASSSRQAGRSHTGELFF. CDR3 coding DNA: TGTGCCAGCTCATCAAGACAGGCCGGACGTAGTCATACCGGGGAGCTGTTTTTT.

This clone appeared once. The rearrangement links TRBV10-3 to TRBJ1-5; D remains unclear. This CDR3 comprises 13 residues. Trimming stripped 10 bases from V and 1 base from J, with 11 bases between. CDR1 and CDR2 (germline): ENHRY, SYGVKD. The CDR3 DNA reads as TGTGCCACTCACGGAGTGAGCAATCAGCCCCAGCATTTT. Translated, it gives CATHGVSNQPQHF.

The V gene is TRBV5-1, the J gene TRBJ1-4; weak D call: TRBD1 (6 bases). Trimming stripped 4 bases from V and 7 bases from J, with 11 bases between. Germline loops: CDR1 SGHRS, CDR2 YFSETQ. The CDR3 spans 13 residues. The CDR3 is CASSPGHFEKLFF. The CDR3 DNA sequence: TGCGCCAGCAGCCCGGGACATTTTGAAAAACTGTTTTTT.

V and J are TRBV10-3 and TRBJ1-3; D is unclear. In germline, CDR1 is ENHRY, CDR2 SYGVKD. The CDR3 is 13 amino acids. V was shortened by 10 bases and J by 4 bases, with 14 bases between the two germline ends. For the CDR3, the DNA is TGTGCCACCTCCGGCACAGACGGAAACACCATATATTTT. This codes for CATSGTDGNTIYF.

The chain is built from TRBV2 and TRBJ1-1, with D perhaps TRBD1 (5 bases). There are 15 residues in the CDR3. V was trimmed by 9 bases and J by 3 bases, leaving 20 bases between them. CDR1 SNHLY and CDR2 FYNNEI come from the germline V gene. CDR3 protein: CASLTPDWGDTEAFF. The DNA for the CDR3 is TGTGCCAGTCTAACACCAGATTGGGGGGACACTGAAGCTTTCTTT.

The J gene is TRBJ1-3, the V gene TRBV7-3, with D unresolved. The CDR3 totals 17 residues. CDR1 SGHTA and CDR2 FQGTGA come from the germline V gene. V was clipped by 5 bases and J by 0 bases, with 17 bases between them. The CDR3 loop is CASSRPRTLSSGNTIYF. As DNA, the CDR3 is TGTGCCAGCAGCCGGCCGAGGACTCTCTCCTCTGGAAACACCATATATTTT.

J is TRBJ1-2 and V is TRBV12-3 or TRBV12-4; 10 bases are shared with TRBD1. J lost 8 bases, V lost 6 bases, and 6 bases had no gene match. The CDR3 length is 13 residues. The CDR3 DNA is TGTGCCAGCAGCCATTCGACAGGGGGCGGCTACACCTTC. This translates into CASSHSTGGGYTF.